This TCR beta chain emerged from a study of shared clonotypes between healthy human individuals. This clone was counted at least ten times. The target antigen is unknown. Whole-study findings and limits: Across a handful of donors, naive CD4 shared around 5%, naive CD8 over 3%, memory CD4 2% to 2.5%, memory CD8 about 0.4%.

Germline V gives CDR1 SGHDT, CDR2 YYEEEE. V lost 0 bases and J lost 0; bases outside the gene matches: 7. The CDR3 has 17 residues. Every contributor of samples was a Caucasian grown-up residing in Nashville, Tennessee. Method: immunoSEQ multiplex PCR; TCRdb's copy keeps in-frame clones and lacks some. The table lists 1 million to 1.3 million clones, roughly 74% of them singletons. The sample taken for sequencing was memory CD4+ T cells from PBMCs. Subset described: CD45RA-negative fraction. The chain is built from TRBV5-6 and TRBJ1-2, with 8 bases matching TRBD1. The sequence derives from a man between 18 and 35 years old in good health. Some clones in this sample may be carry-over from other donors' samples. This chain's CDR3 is CASSLATGGVSNYGYTF. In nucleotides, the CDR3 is TGTGCCAGCAGCTTGGCCACAGGGGGGGTGTCTAACTATGGCTACACCTTC.